One and the same sample provided the 19 T cell receptor beta chains below, sequenced in a study of shared clonotypes between healthy human individuals. TCRdb's table, derived via immunoSEQ multiplex PCR, lists solely in-frame clones and lacks some. The table includes 850,000 to 1,200,000 clones, approximately 68% detected once. Sequenced input: memory CD4+ T cells sorted from blood. Subset described: CD45RA-negative fraction. All receptors derive from a man aged 18 to 29 in good health.

The J gene is TRBJ2-4, the V gene TRBV7-4, with 8 bases identical to TRBD2. Germline CDR1 reads SGHVT; CDR2 reads SQSDAQ. The length of the CDR3 is 21 residues. The V gene end was trimmed by 2 bases and the J gene end by 1 base; junction bases not matched to a gene: 19. The CDR3 protein is CASSLNLGFSWTSMAKNIQYF. The CDR3 DNA is TGTGCCAGCAGCTTAAATCTGGGGTTTTCGTGGACTAGCATGGCCAAAAACATTCAGTACTTC.

The V gene is TRBV11-2, the J gene TRBJ1-3; a possible D gene is TRBD1 (6 bases). V dropped 0 bases and J dropped 0 bases, with 9 bases sitting between them. The CDR3 spans 16 residues. From germline, CDR1 is SGHAT and CDR2 FQNNGV. In nucleotides, the CDR3 is TGTGCCAGCAGCTTAGATCAGGGGCTCTCTGGAAACACCATATATTTT. Translating gives CASSLDQGLSGNTIYF.

The rearrangement joins TRBV4-3 to TRBJ2-2; the match to TRBD2 covers 11 bases. The germline V gene has CDR1 LGHNA and CDR2 YSLEER. V was pared by 4 bases and J by 6 bases, with 16 bases of the junction left unmatched. CDR3 length: 19 residues. CDR3 protein: CASSRKRTTSGSWAGELFF. The CDR3 DNA reads as TGCGCCAGCAGCCGAAAAAGGACAACTAGCGGGAGTTGGGCCGGGGAGCTGTTTTTT.

Comment on this clone: This CDR3 is also generated by other DNA sequences in the sample. The chain uses TRBV9 and TRBJ2-5; tentatively, D is TRBD2 (6 bases). The CDR3 is 14 amino acids. V gave up 2 bases and J gave up 0 bases, with 8 bases separating them. The germline gives CDR1 SGDLS, CDR2 YYNGEE. The CDR3 sequence is CASSVGGNQETQYF. For the CDR3, the DNA is TGTGCCAGCAGCGTTGGAGGGAACCAAGAGACCCAGTACTTC.

As concerns this clone: A read error likely explains this, since a far larger clone differs by one base. The chain recombines TRBV5-1 with TRBJ1-2, with a tentative D call TRBD1 (5 bases). The germline CDR1 and CDR2 sequences are SGHRS and YFSETQ. The CDR3 loop spans 16 amino acids. CDR3 region: CAGSPLSGPTNYGYTF. The CDR3 nucleotides are TGCGCCGGCAGCCCTCTTTCGGGACCGACCAACTATGGCTACACCTTC.

The CDR3 loop is CASSPGTPNTEAFF. As DNA, the CDR3 is TGCGCCAGCAGCCCCGGGACACCGAACACTGAAGCTTTCTTT. This chain connects TRBV4-3 to TRBJ1-1, with D possibly matching TRBD1 (6 bases). The CDR3 length is 14 residues. Germline values: CDR1 LGHNA, CDR2 YSLEER. The V and J ends lost 4 bases and 1 base respectively, with 10 bases between them.

This chain links TRBV5-4 with TRBJ2-1; no clear D. V gave up 0 bases and J gave up 0 bases, with 7 bases separating them. Germline-derived CDR1 and CDR2 are SGHNT and YYREEE (reference sequence). CDR3 length equals 15 residues. The CDR3 reads CASSLDLSSYNEQFF. CDR3 nucleotide sequence: TGTGCCAGCAGCTTGGACCTAAGCTCCTACAATGAGCAGTTCTTC. The full variable domain, completed using reference TRBV5-4 and TRBJ2-1, is ETGVTQSPTHLIKTRGQQVTLRCSSQSGHNTVSWYQQALGQGPQFIFQYYREEENGRGNFPPRFSGLQFPNYSSELNVNALELDDSALYLCASSLDLSSYNEQFFGPGTRLTVL.

This rearrangement joins TRBV5-8 to TRBJ1-6, with 9 bases lining up with TRBD1. This CDR3 region has 15 residues. V lost 4 bases, J lost 7 bases, and 6 bases stayed unmatched. Germline V gene lookup returns CDR1 SGHTS and CDR2 YDEGEE. CDR3 amino acids: CASSPETGGNSPLHF. The CDR3 coding sequence is TGTGCCAGCAGCCCTGAGACAGGGGGGAATTCACCCCTCCACTTT.

The gene calls are TRBV10-2 and TRBJ1-2, with D maybe TRBD1 (5 bases). Germline CDR1 is WSHSY and CDR2 is SAAADI. The CDR3 is 13 amino acids. The V end was cut by 7 bases, the J end by 6 bases, with 15 bases between. The CDR3 is CASTQDWGDGYTF. The CDR3 DNA sequence: TGCGCCAGCACCCAGGACTGGGGGGATGGCTACACCTTC.

This sequence joins TRBV29-1 and TRBJ2-1; possible D gene TRBD2, 5 bases. V was trimmed by 7 bases and J by 7 bases, leaving 17 bases between them. Germline V gene lookup returns CDR1 SQVTM and CDR2 ANQGSEA. The CDR3 is made up of 13 amino acids. The CDR3 region is CSAAAGYGNEQFF. The CDR3 DNA reads TGCAGCGCAGCCGCGGGTTATGGGAATGAGCAGTTCTTC.

To note about this clone: Germline is not matched at one junction end, which may reflect a read error. This rearrangement joins TRBV7-2 to TRBJ2-7; D is tentatively TRBD1 or TRBD2 (6 bases each). Germline CDR1 SGHTA, CDR2 FQGNSA. This CDR3 has 15 residues. DNA of the CDR3: TGTGCCAGCAGCATAGCCGGGGGCGGGACGGGGGAGCAGTACTTC. It encodes CASSIAGGGTGEQYF.

The V call is TRBV7-9, the J call TRBJ2-3, with TRBD2 matching 7 bases. The length of the CDR3 is 15 residues. Germline V CDR1 and CDR2: SEHNR, FQNEAQ (reference sequence). Trimming took 5 bases from V and 3 from J; bases not matched to a gene: 8. Written as DNA, the CDR3 is TGTGCCAGCAGCCCCGGGACTAAATATACAGATACGCAGTATTTT. Encoded protein: CASSPGTKYTDTQYF.

This rearrangement joins TRBV19 to TRBJ2-3; no definite D call. This CDR3 contains 13 residues. Germline V gives CDR1 LNHDA, CDR2 SQIVND (reference sequence). Trimming shortened V by 1 base and J by 4 bases, and 6 bases separated the two germline ends. CDR3 coding DNA: TGTGCCAGTAGTATAGGTAACGCAGATACGCAGTATTTT. Translated: CASSIGNADTQYF.

This clone was detected only a few times. In the same sample, other DNA sequences code for this CDR3. This rearrangement joins TRBV18 to TRBJ2-3; D uncertain. Looked up from germline, CDR1 is KGHSH and CDR2 is LQKENI. The V end lost 3 bases, the J end lost 2 bases, and 6 bases lay between the germline ends. The CDR3 runs 13 residues. CDR3 residues: CASSPPNTDTQYF. The CDR3 region has the DNA TGTGCCAGCTCACCGCCAAACACAGATACGCAGTATTTT.

This clone has only a few counts. This chain links TRBV9 with TRBJ1-2, with D perhaps matching TRBD1 (5 bases). Deletions cut 4 bases from V and 3 bases from J, with 13 bases between. Per germline, CDR1 SGDLS and CDR2 YYNGEE. The length of the CDR3 is 14 residues. As DNA, the CDR3 is TGTGCCAGCAGCTCCAGGGCCGCTCACTATGGCTACACCTTC. Encoded protein: CASSSRAAHYGYTF.

Note on this clone: The same CDR3 can be traced to other DNA sequences in this sample. This chain links TRBV5-1 with TRBJ2-2; 7 positions match TRBD1. The CDR3 is 15 residues long. The ends lost 5 bases at V and 2 bases at J; junction bases unmatched: 6. Germline V gene data show CDR1 as SGHRS and CDR2 as YFSETQ. Here the CDR3 DNA reads TGCGCCAGCAGACCCGGGACAGCTAACACCGGGGAGCTGTTTTTT. Translation: CASRPGTANTGELFF.

The rearrangement joins TRBV21-1 to TRBJ2-1; the D segment call TRBD1 is taken from the table without a DNA check. TRBV21-1 is a pseudogene. The CDR3 has 16 residues. CDR3 protein: CASSKEQGSSYNEQFF. DNA for the CDR3: TGTGCCAGCAGCAAAGAGCAGGGGAGCTCCTACAATGAGCAGTTCTTC.

The CDR3 DNA sequence: TGTGCCAGCAGCGTCTTCCCCGAAAGCCGAGAGACCCAGTACTTC. Amino acid sequence: CASSVFPESRETQYF. The rearrangement links TRBV9 to TRBJ2-5; D is uncertain. The V gene lost 2 bases and the J gene lost 4 bases, with 15 bases spanning the gap. The CDR3 runs 15 residues. Germline CDR1 SGDLS, CDR2 YYNGEE.

In its sample, this clone was seen once. The V call is TRBV6-1, the J call TRBJ1-5, with D possibly being TRBD1 (5 bases). V was clipped by 7 bases and J by 2 bases, with 9 bases between them. CDR1 and CDR2 from the germline V gene are MNHNS and SASEGT. The CDR3 spans 13 residues. The CDR3 loop reads CASTREGNQPQHF. The DNA for the CDR3 is TGTGCCAGCACCAGGGAGGGCAATCAGCCCCAGCATTTT.